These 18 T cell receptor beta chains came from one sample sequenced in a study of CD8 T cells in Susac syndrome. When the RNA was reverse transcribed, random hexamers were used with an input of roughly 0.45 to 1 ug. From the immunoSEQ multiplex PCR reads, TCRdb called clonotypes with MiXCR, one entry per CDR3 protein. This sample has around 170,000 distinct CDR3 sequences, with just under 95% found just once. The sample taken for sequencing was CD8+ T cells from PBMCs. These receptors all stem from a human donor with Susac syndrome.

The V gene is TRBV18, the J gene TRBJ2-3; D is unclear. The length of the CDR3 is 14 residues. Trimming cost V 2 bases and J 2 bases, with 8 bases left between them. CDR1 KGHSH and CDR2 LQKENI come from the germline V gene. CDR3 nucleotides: TGTGCCAGCTCACCAACGTCAAACACAGATACGCAGTATTTT. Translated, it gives CASSPTSNTDTQYF.

The CDR3 reads CASSGPSGTDTQYF. CDR3 sequence (DNA): TGCGCCAGCAGCGGGCCTAGCGGTACAGATACGCAGTATTTT. The rearrangement uses TRBV4-1 and TRBJ2-3, with TRBD2 matching 7 bases. This CDR3 comprises 14 residues. J was trimmed by 3 bases and V by 5 bases; bases with no gene match: 5. The germline V gene has CDR1 MGHRA and CDR2 YSYEKL.

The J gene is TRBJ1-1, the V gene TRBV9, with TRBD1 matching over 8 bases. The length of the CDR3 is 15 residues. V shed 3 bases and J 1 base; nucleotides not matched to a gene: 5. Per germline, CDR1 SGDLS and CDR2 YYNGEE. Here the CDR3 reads CASSEQTGENTEAFF. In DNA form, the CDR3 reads TGTGCCAGCAGCGAACAGACAGGGGAGAACACTGAAGCTTTCTTT.

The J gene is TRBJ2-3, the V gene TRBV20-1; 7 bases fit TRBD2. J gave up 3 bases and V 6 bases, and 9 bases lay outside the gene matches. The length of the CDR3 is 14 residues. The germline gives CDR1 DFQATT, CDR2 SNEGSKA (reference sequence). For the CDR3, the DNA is TGCAGTGCCGAGGCACTAGCGTTGACAGATACGCAGTATTTT. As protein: CSAEALALTDTQYF.

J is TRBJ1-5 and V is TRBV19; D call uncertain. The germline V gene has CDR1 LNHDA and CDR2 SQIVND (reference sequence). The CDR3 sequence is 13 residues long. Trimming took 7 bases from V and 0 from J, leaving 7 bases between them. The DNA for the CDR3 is TGTGCCAGTAATACACATAGCAATCAGCCCCAGCATTTT. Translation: CASNTHSNQPQHF.

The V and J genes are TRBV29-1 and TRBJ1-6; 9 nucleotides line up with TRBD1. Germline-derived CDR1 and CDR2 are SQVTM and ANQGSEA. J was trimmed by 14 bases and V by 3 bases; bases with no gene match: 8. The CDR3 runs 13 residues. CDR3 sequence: CSVEGDREGSLHF. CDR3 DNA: TGCAGCGTTGAGGGGGACAGGGAAGGTTCCCTCCACTTT.

The CDR3 DNA reads TGCGCCAGCAGCCCAGGGACTAGCAACACAGATACGCAGTATTTT. Its translation is CASSPGTSNTDTQYF. The chain links TRBV5-1 to TRBJ2-3; 9 bases are shared with TRBD2. There are 15 residues in the CDR3. After removal of 4 bases from V and 2 bases from J, the junction contained 5 bases not matched to a gene. CDR1 is SGHRS and CDR2 is YFSETQ in the germline V gene.

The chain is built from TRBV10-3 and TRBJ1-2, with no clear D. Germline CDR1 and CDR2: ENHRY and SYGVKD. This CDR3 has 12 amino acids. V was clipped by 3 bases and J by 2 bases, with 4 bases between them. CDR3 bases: TGTGCCATCAGTGACCAGAACTATGGCTACACCTTC. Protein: CAISDQNYGYTF.

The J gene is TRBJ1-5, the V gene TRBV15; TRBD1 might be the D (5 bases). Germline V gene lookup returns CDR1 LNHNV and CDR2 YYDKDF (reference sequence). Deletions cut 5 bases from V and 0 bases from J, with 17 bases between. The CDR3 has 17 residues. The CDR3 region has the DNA TGTGCCACCAGCGAATATCCCGGGGGTAGTAGCAATCAGCCCCAGCATTTT. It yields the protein CATSEYPGGSSNQPQHF.

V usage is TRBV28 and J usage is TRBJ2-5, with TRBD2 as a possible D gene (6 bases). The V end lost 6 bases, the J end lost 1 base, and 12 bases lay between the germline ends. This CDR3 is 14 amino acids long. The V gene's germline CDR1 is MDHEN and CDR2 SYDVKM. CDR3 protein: CASSPDYSQETQYF. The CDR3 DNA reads TGTGCCAGCAGCCCGGACTACTCCCAAGAGACCCAGTACTTC.

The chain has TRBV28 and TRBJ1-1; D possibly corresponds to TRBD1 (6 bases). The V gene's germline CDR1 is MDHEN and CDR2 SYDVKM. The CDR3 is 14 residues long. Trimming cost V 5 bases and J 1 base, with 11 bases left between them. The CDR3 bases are TGTGCCAGCAGTGAGCTACAGGGGAACACTGAAGCTTTCTTT. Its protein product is CASSELQGNTEAFF.

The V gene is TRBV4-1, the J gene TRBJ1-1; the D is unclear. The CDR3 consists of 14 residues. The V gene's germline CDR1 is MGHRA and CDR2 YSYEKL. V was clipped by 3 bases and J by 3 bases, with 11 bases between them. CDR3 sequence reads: CASSHGVSDTEAFF. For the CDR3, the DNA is TGCGCCAGCAGCCACGGGGTTTCGGACACTGAAGCTTTCTTT.

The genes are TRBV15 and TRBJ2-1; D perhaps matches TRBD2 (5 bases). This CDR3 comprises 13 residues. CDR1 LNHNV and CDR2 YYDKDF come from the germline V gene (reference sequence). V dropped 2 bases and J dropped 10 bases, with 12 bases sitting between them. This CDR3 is CATSRTTDWEQFF. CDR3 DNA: TGTGCCACCAGCAGAACGACGGACTGGGAGCAGTTCTTC. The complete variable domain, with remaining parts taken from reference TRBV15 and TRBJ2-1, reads DAMVIQNPRYQVTQFGKPVTLSCSQTLNHNVMYWYQQKSSQAPKLLFHYYDKDFNNEADTPDNFQSRRPNTSFCFLDIRSPGLGDTAMYLCATSRTTDWEQFFGPGTRLTVL.

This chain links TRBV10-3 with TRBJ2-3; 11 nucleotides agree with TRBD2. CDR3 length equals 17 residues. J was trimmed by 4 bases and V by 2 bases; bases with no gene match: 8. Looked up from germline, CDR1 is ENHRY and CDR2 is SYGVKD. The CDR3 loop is CAISETLAGGSADTQYF. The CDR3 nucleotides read TGTGCCATCAGTGAGACGCTAGCGGGGGGAAGTGCAGATACGCAGTATTTT.

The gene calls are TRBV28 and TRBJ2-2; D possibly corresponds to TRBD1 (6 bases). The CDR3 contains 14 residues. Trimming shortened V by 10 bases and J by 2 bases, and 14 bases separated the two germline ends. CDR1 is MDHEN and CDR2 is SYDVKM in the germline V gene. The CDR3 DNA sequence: TGTGCCACCAAAGAACAGGGTAACACCGGGGAGCTGTTTTTT. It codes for CATKEQGNTGELFF.

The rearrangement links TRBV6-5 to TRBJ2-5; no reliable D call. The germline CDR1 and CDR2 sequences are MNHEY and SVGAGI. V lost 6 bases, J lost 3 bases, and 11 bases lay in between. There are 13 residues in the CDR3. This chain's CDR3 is CASSYSEEETQYF. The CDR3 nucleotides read TGTGCCAGCAGCTACAGTGAAGAAGAGACCCAGTACTTC.

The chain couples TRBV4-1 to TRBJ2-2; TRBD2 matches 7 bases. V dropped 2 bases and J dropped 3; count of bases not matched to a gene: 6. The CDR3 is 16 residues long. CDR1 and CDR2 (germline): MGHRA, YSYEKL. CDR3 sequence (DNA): TGCGCCAGCAGCCAAAAGGACGGGGGGTACACCGGGGAGCTGTTTTTT. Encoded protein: CASSQKDGGYTGELFF.

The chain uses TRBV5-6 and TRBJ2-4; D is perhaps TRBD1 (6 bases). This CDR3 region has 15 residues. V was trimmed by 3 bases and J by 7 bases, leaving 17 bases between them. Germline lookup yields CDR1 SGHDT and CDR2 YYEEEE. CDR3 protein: CASSSGSDRWNIQYF. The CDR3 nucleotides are TGTGCCAGCAGCTCGGGATCGGACAGATGGAACATTCAGTACTTC.